Sequencing of this TCR beta chain was carried out in a study of cytomegalovirus exposure and HLA in healthy donors. Regarding the study as a whole: A later analysis linked a missense variant in DCLRE1C to the trimming of TCR beta V and J genes. Later work found that TCR association rates differed between HLA loci; DRB1 had the most and HLA-C the fewest. Under in vitro conditions, a few CMV-associated chains were confirmed as specific for CMV antigens. Exclusion as indistinguishable affected some V segments, including TRBV6-2 and TRBV6-3.

Regarding this clone: Its target is not known.

Germline loops: CDR1 MDHEN, CDR2 SYDVKM. V was cut by 0 bases and J by 4 bases, with 4 bases left in between. The CDR3 runs to 14 residues. Primers included in the PCR were 60 Vbeta and 13 Jbeta primers. Method: immunoSEQ multiplex PCR; TCRdb's copy keeps in-frame clones and lacks some. This sample's table has over 45,000 clones. The specimen was PBMCs. The TCR was taken from a woman younger than 30 in good health and CMV-seronegative. This chain uses TRBV28 with TRBJ1-6; D unclear. Here the CDR3 DNA reads TGTGCCAGCAGTTTATGGGAGTATAATTCACCCCTCCACTTT. Encoded protein: CASSLWEYNSPLHF.